In its sample, the clone carrying this TCR beta chain was seen many times. Its antigen is unknown. The sample comes from a study of T cells in Graves' hyperthyroidism and ophthalmopathy. Study-wide context: Upon initial diagnosis and before any treatment, peripheral blood was collected. Study conclusions and caveats: A model using 13 V-J features told ophthalmopathy apart from stable hyperthyroidism.

On the basis of clinical symptoms, serum thyroxine and TRAb, thyroid ultrasound and orbital computed tomography, diagnoses were made. From RNA transcripts, TCR beta CDR3 regions were amplified. First-round RT-PCR targeting the TCR CDR3 was performed with the HTBI primer set. TCRdb itself ran the multiplex PCR reads through MiXCR, one entry per CDR3 protein. The sample records about 180,000 distinct CDR3 sequences, approximately 17% being singletons. The CDR3 is 15 residues long. V shed 2 bases and J shed 1 base, with 8 bases lying between them. Germline V CDR1 and CDR2: PRHDT, FYEKMQ (reference sequence).

Sequencing input: blood. This TCR was sampled from a woman aged 45-60 years with Graves' hyperthyroidism. The chain couples TRBV13 to TRBJ1-4; D is uncertain. The CDR3 region has the DNA TGTGCCAGCAGCTTACGGAGCGTAACTAATGAAAAACTGTTTTTT. Residues: CASSLRSVTNEKLFF.